This T cell receptor (beta chain) was observed in a study of T cell responses to AZD1222 COVID-19 vaccine. Some clones are missing from TCRdb's copy, which holds only in-frame ones; the method was immunoSEQ multiplex PCR. The repertoire includes around 180,000 clones, 80% to 90% of them detected once, and around 6.4% sits in the top ten. The CDR3 loop spans 13 amino acids. Germline-derived CDR1 and CDR2 are SGHTA and FQGNSA. The germline V and J ends were trimmed by 6 bases and 2 bases, with 11 bases remaining between them. This chain joins TRBV7-2 and TRBJ2-7, with a possible D match to TRBD2 (6 bases). This clonotype was obtained from an adult in good health. The sequencing here drew on peripheral blood, taken on day 0 of AZD1222 vaccination. The CDR3 DNA is TGTGCCAGCAGACCGCGACTAGCCTACGAGCAGTACTTC. Protein sequence: CASRPRLAYEQYF.